Listed below are T cell receptor beta chains from one sample, sequenced in a study of T cell repertoires in cytomegalovirus infection. TCRdb reprocessed the reads with MiXCR, giving one entry per CDR3 protein. The repertoire holds approximately 700,000 distinct CDR3 sequences, with approximately 34% as singletons. The specimen sequenced was PBMCs. The receptors were sampled from a human donor in good health (CMV status not recorded). Some clones in this sample may be carry-over from other donors' samples. Each CDR3 is given without its conserved first and last residue. The D gene is left open where the match is weak. Clone size is not always given. Where it is, it says once, few, many or a class for expanded clones.

j_gene: TRBJ2-7; v_gene: TRBV6-1; abundance: many; d_gene: TRBD2; CDR3aa: ASRGSSYEQY
j_gene: TRBJ2-2; v_gene: TRBV5-4; abundance: -; d_gene: TRBD1; CDR3aa: ASSLGTGRSNTGELF
j_gene: TRBJ2-2; v_gene: TRBV7-4; abundance: -; d_gene: -; CDR3aa: AISLDGGELF
j_gene: TRBJ2-2; v_gene: TRBV18; abundance: -; d_gene: -; CDR3aa: ASSPAEVGAGELF
j_gene: TRBJ2-1; v_gene: TRBV4-2; abundance: -; d_gene: TRBD1; CDR3aa: ASSQGAGTGDNEQF
j_gene: TRBJ1-5; v_gene: TRBV28; abundance: once; d_gene: -; CDR3aa: ASSPKPGPGRTQPQH
j_gene: TRBJ2-7; v_gene: TRBV28; abundance: -; d_gene: -; CDR3aa: ASSFFVGESYEQY
j_gene: TRBJ1-4; v_gene: TRBV30; abundance: -; d_gene: -; CDR3aa: AWSTIEKLF
j_gene: TRBJ1-2; v_gene: TRBV7-3; abundance: -; d_gene: -; CDR3aa: ASSPGRGARVT
j_gene: TRBJ1-1; v_gene: TRBV6-5; abundance: -; d_gene: TRBD1; CDR3aa: ASSSQGVLTEAF
j_gene: TRBJ2-2; v_gene: TRBV7-3; abundance: few; d_gene: TRBD1; CDR3aa: ASSSRTGAAGELF
j_gene: TRBJ1-3; v_gene: TRBV7-8; abundance: -; d_gene: TRBD1; CDR3aa: ASSLVRPDRAAGNTIY
j_gene: TRBJ2-5; v_gene: TRBV20-1; abundance: -; d_gene: -; CDR3aa: SARDPTTTASRPQY
j_gene: TRBJ2-1; v_gene: TRBV28; abundance: few; d_gene: TRBD1; CDR3aa: ASSSTGTGDNEQF
j_gene: TRBJ2-1; v_gene: TRBV19; abundance: few; d_gene: -; CDR3aa: ASSTDSGGPYNEQF
j_gene: TRBJ2-6; v_gene: TRBV24-1; abundance: -; d_gene: -; CDR3aa: ATSDLRAGANVLT
j_gene: TRBJ1-1; v_gene: TRBV14; abundance: -; d_gene: -; CDR3aa: ASSQVRQTYTEAF
j_gene: TRBJ1-5; v_gene: TRBV20-1; abundance: -; d_gene: TRBD1; CDR3aa: SAQSGQSRSNQPQH
j_gene: TRBJ2-7; v_gene: TRBV10-3; abundance: -; d_gene: -; CDR3aa: AISEAGAYEQY
j_gene: TRBJ2-7; v_gene: TRBV6-6; abundance: many; d_gene: -; CDR3aa: ASSMSEGGDEQY
j_gene: TRBJ2-2; v_gene: TRBV7-2; abundance: many; d_gene: -; CDR3aa: ASSLRSRLTNTGELF
j_gene: TRBJ2-4; v_gene: TRBV4-1; abundance: few; d_gene: -; CDR3aa: ASSQGPLAKNIQY
j_gene: TRBJ2-5; v_gene: TRBV5-1; abundance: few; d_gene: -; CDR3aa: ASSSLPGETQY
j_gene: TRBJ2-2; v_gene: TRBV19; abundance: -; d_gene: -; CDR3aa: ASSIMRGTGELF
j_gene: TRBJ1-2; v_gene: TRBV14; abundance: -; d_gene: TRBD1; CDR3aa: ASSIDRVDGYT
j_gene: TRBJ1-4; v_gene: TRBV7-3; abundance: -; d_gene: TRBD1; CDR3aa: ASSLRQGATNEKLF
j_gene: TRBJ2-1; v_gene: TRBV6-6; abundance: -; d_gene: TRBD1; CDR3aa: ASSHRQGWDEQF
j_gene: TRBJ2-5; v_gene: TRBV7-9; abundance: few; d_gene: TRBD2; CDR3aa: ASSPTQTSRETQY
j_gene: TRBJ1-1; v_gene: TRBV5-6; abundance: few; d_gene: TRBD1; CDR3aa: ASSLAGDRGSFTEAF
j_gene: TRBJ1-3; v_gene: TRBV28; abundance: few; d_gene: -; CDR3aa: ASSFRGNGNTIY
j_gene: TRBJ2-4; v_gene: TRBV12-3/TRBV12-4; abundance: few; d_gene: -; CDR3aa: ASSLRGIMADIQY
j_gene: TRBJ1-1; v_gene: TRBV10-3; abundance: -; d_gene: -; CDR3aa: AISGTSLLPEAF
j_gene: TRBJ1-1; v_gene: TRBV28; abundance: -; d_gene: -; CDR3aa: ASSLLGDRFVSANTEAF
j_gene: TRBJ1-1; v_gene: TRBV7-8; abundance: -; d_gene: -; CDR3aa: ASSSRQMLNTEAF
j_gene: TRBJ1-2; v_gene: TRBV28; abundance: -; d_gene: -; CDR3aa: ASSSSTPGNHGYT
j_gene: TRBJ2-1; v_gene: TRBV6-1; abundance: -; d_gene: TRBD1; CDR3aa: ASSAGRRDRGYNEQF
j_gene: TRBJ1-1; v_gene: TRBV19; abundance: -; d_gene: -; CDR3aa: ASSIENSANTEAF
j_gene: TRBJ1-4; v_gene: TRBV4-1; abundance: -; d_gene: -; CDR3aa: ASSQDQGGGRKKLF
j_gene: TRBJ1-6; v_gene: TRBV12-3/TRBV12-4; abundance: -; d_gene: TRBD1; CDR3aa: ASSLQGAISPLH
j_gene: TRBJ1-4; v_gene: TRBV10-3; abundance: -; d_gene: -; CDR3aa: AIARDVNEKLF
j_gene: TRBJ2-1; v_gene: TRBV10-3; abundance: many; d_gene: TRBD2; CDR3aa: AISESMAGDYNEQF
j_gene: TRBJ2-7; v_gene: TRBV7-9; abundance: few; d_gene: TRBD1; CDR3aa: ASSPPTGSLYEQY
j_gene: TRBJ1-2; v_gene: TRBV6-4; abundance: -; d_gene: TRBD1; CDR3aa: ASSAVAGGNYGYT
j_gene: TRBJ1-4; v_gene: TRBV28; abundance: -; d_gene: TRBD1; CDR3aa: ASGRQGGGGEKLF
j_gene: TRBJ2-3; v_gene: TRBV15; abundance: -; d_gene: -; CDR3aa: ATSREFGAASTDTQY
j_gene: TRBJ1-4; v_gene: TRBV19; abundance: -; d_gene: TRBD1; CDR3aa: ASSIGRRGQARNEKLF
j_gene: TRBJ1-5; v_gene: TRBV15; abundance: few; d_gene: TRBD1; CDR3aa: ATSRSGGSPNQPQH
j_gene: TRBJ1-2; v_gene: TRBV7-2; abundance: many; d_gene: -; CDR3aa: ASATGTGNYGYT